Shown below are 15 T cell receptor beta chains from a single sample sequenced in a study of cytomegalovirus exposure and HLA in healthy donors. The PCR was carried out with 60 Vbeta primers and 13 Jbeta primers. Measured with immunoSEQ multiplex PCR; TCRdb has only the in-frame clones, and not every one. This sample has 95,000 to 100,000 clones, with approximately 83% found just once. The sequenced material came from PBMCs. These TCRs come from a female donor in good health and CMV-seropositive.

The chain employs TRBV7-9 and TRBJ2-5; D not resolved. The germline CDR1 and CDR2 sequences are SEHNR and FQNEAQ (reference sequence). V lost 7 bases and J lost 1, with 7 bases in between. The CDR3 totals 12 residues. The CDR3, as DNA: TGTGCCAGCACCCTACCCCAAGAGACCCAGTACTTC. It specifies CASTLPQETQYF.

The chain joins TRBV28 to TRBJ2-1, with 15 bases aligning to TRBD2. The CDR3 consists of 15 residues. Germline CDR1 is MDHEN and CDR2 is SYDVKM. The trim removed 3 bases at V and 8 bases at J, leaving 2 bases unmatched. CDR3 loop: CASSLRTSGGDEQFF. The CDR3 DNA reads TGTGCCAGCAGTTTGCGGACTAGCGGGGGGGATGAGCAGTTCTTC.

The J gene is TRBJ1-4, the V gene TRBV5-4; TRBD1 might be the D (5 bases). Trimming left V 3 bases short and J 8 bases short, with 11 bases between. This CDR3 is 13 amino acids long. Germline lookup yields CDR1 SGHNT and CDR2 YYREEE (reference sequence). CDR3 residues: CASSSGLSEKLFF. As DNA, the CDR3 is TGTGCCAGCAGCTCAGGGTTGTCGGAAAAACTGTTTTTT.

This sequence joins TRBV29-1 and TRBJ2-3; D unresolved. CDR1 and CDR2 (germline): SQVTM, ANQGSEA. V lost 4 bases to trimming and J lost 2 bases, with 13 bases between them. CDR3 length: 14 residues. The CDR3 loop is CSVALGTHTDTQYF. As DNA, the CDR3 is TGCAGCGTTGCCCTTGGCACCCACACAGATACGCAGTATTTT.

This sequence joins TRBV6-1 and TRBJ1-1; D is perhaps TRBD1 (6 bases). The CDR3 has 15 residues. Per germline, CDR1 MNHNS and CDR2 SASEGT. Between the trimmed V and J ends, which lost 7 bases and 2 bases, there was a span of 17 bases. CDR3 loop: CASTKGDKTNTEAFF. The CDR3 bases are TGTGCCAGCACAAAGGGGGACAAGACCAACACTGAAGCTTTCTTT.

The CDR3 loop is CAWSVLSEAFF. For the CDR3, the DNA is TGTGCCTGGAGTGTACTGTCTGAAGCTTTCTTT. The rearrangement joins TRBV30 to TRBJ1-1; D remains ambiguous. The V end was cut by 0 bases, the J end by 6 bases, with 5 bases between. The CDR3 spans 11 residues. From germline, CDR1 is GTSNPN and CDR2 SVGIG (reference sequence).

The chain uses TRBV28 and TRBJ2-7, with a possible D match to TRBD1 (6 bases). The CDR3 is 14 residues long. Trimming shortened V by 2 bases and J by 4 bases, and 12 bases separated the two germline ends. The germline CDR1 and CDR2 sequences are MDHEN and SYDVKM. The chain's CDR3 is CASSLMQGKYEQYF. CDR3 nucleotides: TGTGCCAGCAGTTTAATGCAGGGGAAGTACGAGCAGTACTTC.

This chain uses TRBV28 with TRBJ2-5; D is possibly TRBD2 (6 bases). V dropped 6 bases and J dropped 5 bases, with 13 bases sitting between them. Germline CDR1 reads MDHEN; CDR2 reads SYDVKM. The CDR3 is made up of 13 amino acids. CDR3 in amino acids: CASSLGGSETQYF. The CDR3 DNA reads TGTGCCAGCAGCCTCGGAGGGTCGGAGACCCAGTACTTC.

V gene TRBV5-1 combines with J gene TRBJ1-3; 8 nucleotides agree with TRBD1. From germline, CDR1 is SGHRS and CDR2 YFSETQ. Unmatched junction bases numbered 6, after V lost 4 bases and J lost 3 bases. This CDR3 contains 15 residues. The CDR3: CASSNGQGGGNTIYF. CDR3 DNA sequence: TGCGCCAGCAGCAACGGACAGGGTGGTGGAAACACCATATATTTT.

The J gene is TRBJ1-1, the V gene TRBV10-1; 9 bases map to TRBD1. CDR1 and CDR2 (germline): WNHNN, SYGVQD (reference sequence). Losses at the gene ends were 4 bases for V and 5 bases for J; bases not matched to a gene: 5. The CDR3 runs to 14 residues. The DNA for the CDR3 is TGCGCCAGCAGTGGAGGGACAGGGAGAACTGAAGCTTTCTTT. This translates into CASSGGTGRTEAFF.

This clone was observed a few times. The rearrangement joins TRBV9 to TRBJ2-2; 11 bases map to TRBD2. Looked up from germline, CDR1 is SGDLS and CDR2 is YYNGEE. This CDR3 is built from 20 residues. V shed 0 bases, J shed 4 bases, and the junction held 14 bases outside the gene matches. DNA for the CDR3: TGTGCCAGCAGCGTAGCGGTAACACTAGCGGGAGTCGGTAGCACCGGGGAGCTGTTTTTT. This codes for CASSVAVTLAGVGSTGELFF. Full variable domain (rest looked up from reference TRBV9 and TRBJ2-2): DSGVTQTPKHLITATGQRVTLRCSPRSGDLSVYWYQQSLDQGLQFLIQYYNGEERAKGNILERFSAQQFPDLHSELNLSSLELGDSALYFCASSVAVTLAGVGSTGELFFGEGSRLTVL.

The chain links TRBV25-1 to TRBJ2-2; 8 positions match TRBD1. Trimming removed 3 bases from V and 7 bases from J; junction bases left unmatched: 4. The germline V gene encodes CDR1 MGHDK and CDR2 SYGVNS. The CDR3 length is 14 residues. CDR3 amino acids: CASSDPGQVGELFF. DNA for the CDR3: TGTGCCAGCAGTGATCCGGGACAGGTCGGGGAGCTGTTTTTT.

The chain employs TRBV9 and TRBJ1-5, with D possibly being TRBD1 (6 bases). The CDR3 loop spans 14 amino acids. The V gene lost 4 bases and the J gene lost 6 bases, with 14 bases spanning the gap. The germline gives CDR1 SGDLS, CDR2 YYNGEE. CDR3 nucleotide sequence: TGTGCCAGCAGCATATGGGGGGGCGGTCAGCCCCAGCATTTT. The encoded protein is CASSIWGGGQPQHF.

The V call is TRBV25-1, the J call TRBJ2-3; no clear D gene. V was pared by 1 base and J by 2 bases, with 10 bases between. The CDR3 runs to 15 residues. Germline V gene lookup returns CDR1 MGHDK and CDR2 SYGVNS. CDR3 region: CASSELSSDTDTQYF. The CDR3 DNA reads as TGTGCCAGCAGTGAATTGAGCAGCGACACAGATACGCAGTATTTT.

The rearrangement uses TRBV15 and TRBJ2-7; 12 bases fit TRBD2. From germline, CDR1 is LNHNV and CDR2 YYDKDF (reference sequence). The CDR3 has 15 amino acids. V shed 3 bases and J 3 bases; nucleotides not matched to a gene: 3. The chain's CDR3 is CATSRELAGGYEQYF. The CDR3 DNA sequence: TGTGCCACCAGCAGGGAACTAGCGGGGGGCTACGAGCAGTACTTC.